This entry concerns a single T cell receptor beta chain. Its antigen target is currently unknown. The germline gene is not matched at one end of the junction; a read error may be the cause. Bulk unsorted tissue served as the source for RNA extraction, and RNA quality was assessed using a NanoDrop ND-1000 and an Agilent 2100. The donors were newly diagnosed lung cancer patients admitted for thoracic surgery in China from August to November 2014 who had not received prior chemotherapy. The study excluded patients who had received radiotherapy or chemotherapy before or who had another cancer at the same time. Pieces of surgical tissue measuring about 1-2 cm3 were kept in RNAlater solution and stored at -80 degrees C until use. Receptor libraries were prepared by multiplex PCR. Sequencer: Illumina HiSeq 2500. TCRbeta libraries were constructed through three rounds of nested PCR with primers (Table S4) according to protocols modified from ARM-PCR. Before sequencing, PCR products of 200-500 bp were cut from the gel and purified using the QIAquick gel extraction kit. The published analysis was carried out like this. Trimmomatic was used to clean the reads, FLASH merged the cleaned reads into complete CDR3 sequences, and MiTCR assigned the sequences to V(D)J germline segments. Clonal diversity was computed as the inverse Simpson's index with VDJtools. A read counted as productive if the sequence was in-frame and lacked a premature stop codon. In-frame beta chains were kept once TCRdb had trimmed the public reads at Q25 with fastp and called clones with MiXCR. For every CDR3 protein sequence, its rows merge into one entry that carries the most common genes and DNA. The V and J calls were not made by the authors but by TCRdb's processing. In all, the sample holds more than 95,000 distinct CDR3 sequences, and about 66% of those were seen once. The ten largest clones add up to 10% to 15% of the sample.

CDR1 SQVTM and CDR2 ANQGSEA are derived from the germline V gene. The CDR3 covers 14 residues, taking in both the cysteine and the phenylalanine. Just the 42-base CDR3 DNA is kept, in frame starting at base 1. The data originate from a study of tumor and adjacent non-tumor tissue in lung cancer (dated by TCRdb to 2016 to 2018). About the investigation overall: Of the cohort, 12 patients had adenocarcinoma, 2 had squamous cell carcinoma and 1 had small cell lung cancer. The approximately 15 patients were aged about 30 to 80 years, included about ten men and 5 women, and had TNM stage I to III disease. A total of roughly 130,000,000 productive TCRbeta reads were generated by sequencing, corresponding to an average of around 3.8 million reads per sample. The study compared bulk TCRbeta repertoires from lung tumor tissue and matched distant non-tumor lung tissue of under 16 lung cancer patients. For each patient, one tumor sample and one normal lung sample were taken, giving thirty paired specimens that underwent TCRbeta CDR3 sequencing. Broader findings and caveats from the paper: Significantly higher TCR diversity was found in younger patients, and higher tumor TCR diversity was associated with shorter overall and disease-free survival. Tumor tissue showed significantly greater TCR diversity (inverse Simpson) than normal lung tissue (roughly 430 vs 170, P = 0.0075, Mann-Whitney U test). Only roughly 14 patients were in the cohort, and the authors stated that larger samples and more detailed clinical data are needed. Because peripheral blood was not sequenced, the blood TCRbeta repertoires of the lung cancer patients in the study went unexamined. Neither the sequencing platform nor unique molecular identifiers are named or mentioned anywhere in the methods. In normal lung, the top 100 clones accounted for a significantly larger cumulative share of the repertoire than in tumor tissue.

The V and J genes are TRBV29-1 and TRBJ1-2, with TRBD1 as a weak D call on 6 bases. Sequenced: lung tumor tissue. This TCR derives from a man aged 30 to 39 with non-small cell lung cancer. The sequence in DNA is TGTAGCGTTGAAGAAATCACAGGGAACTATAGCTACACCTTC. Translated, it reads CSVEEITGNYSYTF.